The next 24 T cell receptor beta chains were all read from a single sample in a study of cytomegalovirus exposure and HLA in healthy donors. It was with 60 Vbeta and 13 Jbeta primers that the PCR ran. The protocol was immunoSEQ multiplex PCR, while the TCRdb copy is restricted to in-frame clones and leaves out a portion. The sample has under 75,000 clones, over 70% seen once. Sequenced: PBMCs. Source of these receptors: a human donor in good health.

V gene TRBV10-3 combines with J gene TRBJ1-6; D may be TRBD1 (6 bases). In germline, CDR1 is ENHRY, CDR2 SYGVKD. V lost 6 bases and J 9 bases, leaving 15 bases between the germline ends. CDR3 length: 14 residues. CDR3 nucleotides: TGTGCCATCAGCCCCGATGGGGGCGGTTCACCCCTCCACTTT. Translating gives CAISPDGGGSPLHF.

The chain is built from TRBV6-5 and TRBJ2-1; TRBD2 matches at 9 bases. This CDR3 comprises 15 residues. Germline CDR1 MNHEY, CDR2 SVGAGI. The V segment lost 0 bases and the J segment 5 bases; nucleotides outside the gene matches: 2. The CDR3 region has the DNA TGTGCCAGCAGTTACTCGGGACTAGCTAACAATGAGCAGTTCTTC. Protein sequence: CASSYSGLANNEQFF.

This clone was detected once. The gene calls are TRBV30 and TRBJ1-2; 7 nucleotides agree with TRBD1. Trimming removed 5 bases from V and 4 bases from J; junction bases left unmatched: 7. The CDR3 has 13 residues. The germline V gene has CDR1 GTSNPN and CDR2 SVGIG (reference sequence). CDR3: CAWDTGVSYGYTF. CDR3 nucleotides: TGTGCCTGGGACACAGGGGTGTCCTATGGCTACACCTTC.

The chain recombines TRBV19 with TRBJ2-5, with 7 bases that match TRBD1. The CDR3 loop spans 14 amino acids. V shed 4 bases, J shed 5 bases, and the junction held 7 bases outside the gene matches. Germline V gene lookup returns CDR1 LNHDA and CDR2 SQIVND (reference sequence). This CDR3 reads CASSTTGAPETQYF. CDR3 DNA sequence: TGTGCCAGTAGTACTACAGGGGCGCCGGAGACCCAGTACTTC.

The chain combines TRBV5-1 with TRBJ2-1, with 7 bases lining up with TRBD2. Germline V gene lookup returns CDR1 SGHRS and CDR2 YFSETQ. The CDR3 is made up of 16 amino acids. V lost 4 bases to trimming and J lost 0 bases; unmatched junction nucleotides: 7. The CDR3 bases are TGCGCCAGCAGCCCTACGAGCGGGAACTCCTACAATGAGCAGTTCTTC. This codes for CASSPTSGNSYNEQFF. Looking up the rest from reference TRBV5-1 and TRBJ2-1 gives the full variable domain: KAGVTQTPRYLIKTRGQQVTLSCSPISGHRSVSWYQQTPGQGLQFLFEYFSETQRNKGNFPGRFSGRQFSNSRSEMNVSTLELGDSALYLCASSPTSGNSYNEQFFGPGTRLTVL.

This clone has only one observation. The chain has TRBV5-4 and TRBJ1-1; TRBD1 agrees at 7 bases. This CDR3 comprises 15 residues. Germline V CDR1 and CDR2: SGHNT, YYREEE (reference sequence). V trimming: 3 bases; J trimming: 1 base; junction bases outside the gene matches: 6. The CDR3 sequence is CASSSSGQSNTEAFF. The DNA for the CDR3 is TGTGCCAGCAGCTCCTCGGGACAGTCGAACACTGAAGCTTTCTTT.

The CDR3 here is CASSGQDRRANTEAFF. The CDR3 DNA sequence: TGTGCCAGCAGCGGCCAGGACAGAAGAGCGAACACTGAAGCTTTCTTT. The chain carries TRBV5-6 and TRBJ1-1; D is perhaps TRBD1 (6 bases). V lost 4 bases and J lost 1, with 17 bases in between. Per the germline V gene, CDR1 is SGHDT and CDR2 is YYEEEE. The CDR3 has 16 amino acids.

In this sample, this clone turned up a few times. CDR3 DNA: TGTGCCAGCAGTGAAGGGGTCGGGCGGGTGGCTTCCACAGATACGCAGTATTTT. It specifies CASSEGVGRVASTDTQYF. This chain uses TRBV2 with TRBJ2-3, with D perhaps TRBD2 (5 bases). With 1 base removed from V and 2 bases from J, the gap between germline ends came to 19 bases. The V gene's germline CDR1 is SNHLY and CDR2 FYNNEI. The CDR3 contains 18 residues.

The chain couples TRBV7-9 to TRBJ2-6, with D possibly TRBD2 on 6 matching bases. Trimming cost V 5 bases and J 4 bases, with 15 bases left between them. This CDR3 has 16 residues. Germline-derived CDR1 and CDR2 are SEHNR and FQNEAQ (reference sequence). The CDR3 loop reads CASSRGSGSGANVLTF. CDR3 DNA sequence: TGTGCCAGCAGCCGGGGGTCGGGGTCGGGGGCCAACGTCCTGACTTTC.

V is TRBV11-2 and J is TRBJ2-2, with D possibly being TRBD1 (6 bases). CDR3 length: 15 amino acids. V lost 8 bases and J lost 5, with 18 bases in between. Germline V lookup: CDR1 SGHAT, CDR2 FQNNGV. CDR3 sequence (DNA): TGTGCCAGCGCCACCACCAGGACAGTTACCGGGGAGCTGTTTTTT. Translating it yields CASATTRTVTGELFF.

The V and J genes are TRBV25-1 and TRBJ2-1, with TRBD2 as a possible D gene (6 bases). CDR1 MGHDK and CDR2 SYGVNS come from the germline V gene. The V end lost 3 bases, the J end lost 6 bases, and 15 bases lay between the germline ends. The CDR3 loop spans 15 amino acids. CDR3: CASSDPGTAGNEQFF. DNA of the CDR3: TGTGCCAGCAGTGACCCCGGGACTGCGGGCAATGAGCAGTTCTTC.

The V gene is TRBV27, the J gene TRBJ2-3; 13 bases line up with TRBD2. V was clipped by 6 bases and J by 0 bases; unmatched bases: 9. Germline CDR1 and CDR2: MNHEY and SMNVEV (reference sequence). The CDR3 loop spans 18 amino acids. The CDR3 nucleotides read TGTGCCAGCAGATTCGGGACTAGCGGGGCGACTAGCACAGATACGCAGTATTTT. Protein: CASRFGTSGATSTDTQYF.

The CDR3, as DNA: TGCGCCAGCACCCGGGACAATGGTGGCACCGGGGAGCTGTTTTTT. Encoded protein: CASTRDNGGTGELFF. The chain carries TRBV5-1 and TRBJ2-2; perhaps TRBD1 as D (6 bases). Trimming pared 6 bases from V and 4 bases from J, leaving 16 bases between. Germline lookup yields CDR1 SGHRS and CDR2 YFSETQ. The CDR3 contains 15 residues. The full variable domain, in which reference TRBV5-1 and TRBJ2-2 provide the parts outside the CDR3, is KAGVTQTPRYLIKTRGQQVTLSCSPISGHRSVSWYQQTPGQGLQFLFEYFSETQRNKGNFPGRFSGRQFSNSRSEMNVSTLELGDSALYLCASTRDNGGTGELFFGEGSRLTVL.

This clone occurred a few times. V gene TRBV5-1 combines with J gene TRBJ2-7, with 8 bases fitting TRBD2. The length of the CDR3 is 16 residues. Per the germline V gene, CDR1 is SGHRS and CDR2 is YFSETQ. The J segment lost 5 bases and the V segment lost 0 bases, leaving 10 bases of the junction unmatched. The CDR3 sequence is CASSLEGTRPGDEQYF. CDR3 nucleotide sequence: TGCGCCAGCAGCTTGGAGGGGACTAGGCCGGGGGACGAGCAGTACTTC.

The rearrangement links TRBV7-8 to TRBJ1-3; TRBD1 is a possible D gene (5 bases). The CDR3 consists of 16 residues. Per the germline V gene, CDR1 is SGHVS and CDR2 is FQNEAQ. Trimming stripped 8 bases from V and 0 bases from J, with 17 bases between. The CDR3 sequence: CASAPGGVLSGNTIYF. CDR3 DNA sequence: TGTGCCAGCGCCCCTGGGGGGGTCCTCTCTGGAAACACCATATATTTT.

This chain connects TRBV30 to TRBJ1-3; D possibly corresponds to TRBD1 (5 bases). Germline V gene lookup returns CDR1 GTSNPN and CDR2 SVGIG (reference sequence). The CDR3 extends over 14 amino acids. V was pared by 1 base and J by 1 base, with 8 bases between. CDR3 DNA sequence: TGTGCCTGGAGTGAGGGGAGGTCTGGAAACACCATATATTTT. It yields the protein CAWSEGRSGNTIYF.

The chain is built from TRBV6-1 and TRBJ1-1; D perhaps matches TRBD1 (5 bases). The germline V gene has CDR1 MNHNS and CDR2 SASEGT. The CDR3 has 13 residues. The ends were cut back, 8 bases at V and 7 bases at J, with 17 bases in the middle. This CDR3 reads CASDSRGDGEAFF. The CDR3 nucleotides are TGTGCCAGCGATTCGCGGGGCGACGGTGAAGCTTTCTTT.

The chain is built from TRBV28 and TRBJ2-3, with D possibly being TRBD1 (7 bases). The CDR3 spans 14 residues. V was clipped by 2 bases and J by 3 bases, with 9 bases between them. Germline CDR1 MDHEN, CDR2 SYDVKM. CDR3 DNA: TGTGCCAGCAGTTTACAGGGGGGAACAGATACGCAGTATTTT. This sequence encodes CASSLQGGTDTQYF.

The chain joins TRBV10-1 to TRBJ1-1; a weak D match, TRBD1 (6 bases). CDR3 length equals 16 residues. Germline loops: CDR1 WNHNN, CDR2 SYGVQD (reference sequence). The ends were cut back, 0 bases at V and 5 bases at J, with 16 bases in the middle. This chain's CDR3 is CASSESSRGARTEAFF. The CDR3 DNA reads TGCGCCAGCAGTGAGTCGAGTCGGGGGGCTAGGACTGAAGCTTTCTTT.

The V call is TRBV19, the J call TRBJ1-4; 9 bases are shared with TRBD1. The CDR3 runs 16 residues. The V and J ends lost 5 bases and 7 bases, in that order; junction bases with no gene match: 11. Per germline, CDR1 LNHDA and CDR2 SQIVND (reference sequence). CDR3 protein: CASSSRTGGAGEKLFF. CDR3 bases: TGTGCCAGTAGTTCCCGCACAGGGGGCGCAGGTGAAAAACTGTTTTTT.

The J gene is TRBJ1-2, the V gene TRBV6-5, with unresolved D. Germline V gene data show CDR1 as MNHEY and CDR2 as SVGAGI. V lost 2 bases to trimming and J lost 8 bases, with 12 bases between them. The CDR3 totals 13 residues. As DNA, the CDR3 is TGTGCCAGCAGTTACGAGGCGGGGTCCGGCTACACCTTC. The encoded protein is CASSYEAGSGYTF.

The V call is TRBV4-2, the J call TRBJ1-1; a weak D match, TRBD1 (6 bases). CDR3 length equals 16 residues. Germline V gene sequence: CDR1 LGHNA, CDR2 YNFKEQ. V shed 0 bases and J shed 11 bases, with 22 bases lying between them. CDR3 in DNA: TGTGCCAGCAGCCAAGATAGGAAAGCGGGGGCGAAGTCCGCTTTCTTT. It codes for CASSQDRKAGAKSAFF.

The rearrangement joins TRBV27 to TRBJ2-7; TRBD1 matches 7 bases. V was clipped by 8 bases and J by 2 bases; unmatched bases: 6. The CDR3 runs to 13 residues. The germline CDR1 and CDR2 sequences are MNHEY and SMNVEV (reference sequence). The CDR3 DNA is TGTGCCAGCGGCCGGGACAGAGCCTACGAGCAGTACTTC. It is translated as CASGRDRAYEQYF.

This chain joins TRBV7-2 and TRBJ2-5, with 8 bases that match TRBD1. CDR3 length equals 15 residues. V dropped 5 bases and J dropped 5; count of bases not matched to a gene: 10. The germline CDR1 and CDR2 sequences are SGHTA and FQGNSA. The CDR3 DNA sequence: TGTGCCAGCAGCCCCCGGACAGGGATGAGGGAGACCCAGTACTTC. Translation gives CASSPRTGMRETQYF.